This T cell receptor (beta chain) originates from a study of T cells in Graves' hyperthyroidism and ophthalmopathy. Points from the study as a whole: The model made its ophthalmopathy prediction, and onset followed a median approximately 6 months later.

Using RNA transcripts as the source, TCR beta CDR3 regions were amplified. With the HTBI primer set, the TCR CDR3 went through a first round of RT-PCR. TCRdb analysed the multiplex PCR reads with MiXCR anew, one entry per CDR3 protein. This sample has about 690,000 distinct CDR3 sequences, with about 18% found just once. Germline assignment: CDR1 ENHRY and CDR2 SYGVKD. V was cut by 4 bases and J by 3 bases, with 7 bases left in between. CDR3 length: 12 residues. Graves' hyperthyroidism qualified as stable when ophthalmopathy did not progress within 18 months. At least ten counts were recorded for this clonotype. What it binds is not known.

The rearrangement uses TRBV10-3 and TRBJ2-7; D could derive from TRBD1 or TRBD2 (5 bases each). Sequencing was carried out using blood. This clonotype was sampled from a man aged 50-60 years with Graves' hyperthyroidism. The CDR3 DNA is TGTGCCATCAGTGGGGACGACTACGAGCAGTACTTC. Translated: CAISGDDYEQYF.